Below are 18 T cell receptor beta chains sequenced from a single sample in a study of cytomegalovirus exposure and HLA in healthy donors. In the PCR, 60 Vbeta and 13 Jbeta primers were used. Profiling relied on immunoSEQ multiplex PCR, and the TCRdb table lists in-frame clones only, not all of them. The sample has approximately 22,000 clones, about 80% seen once; the top ten hold under 8%. Material: PBMCs. The receptors come from a man aged 60-69 years in good health and CMV-seronegative.

The chain is built from TRBV28 and TRBJ1-3, with TRBD1 identical over 11 bases. Germline CDR1 and CDR2: MDHEN and SYDVKM. Losses at the gene ends were 6 bases for V and 3 bases for J; bases not matched to a gene: 10. The CDR3 loop spans 17 amino acids. The CDR3 sequence is CASRPGQGARVGNTIYF. The CDR3 coding sequence is TGTGCCAGCAGACCTGGACAGGGGGCGAGAGTTGGAAACACCATATATTTT.

This clone came up once. The CDR3 DNA reads as TGTGCCAGCAGCTTAGTTCGTCGGCGGCAGGGGCTATTCTATGGCTACACCTTC. Translation: CASSLVRRRQGLFYGYTF. V gene TRBV7-8 combines with J gene TRBJ1-2; D may be TRBD1 (6 bases). The CDR3 runs 18 residues. Trimming took off 1 base at V and 4 bases at J, with 22 bases between the two ends. Germline V gene data show CDR1 as SGHVS and CDR2 as FQNEAQ.

The chain carries TRBV7-3 and TRBJ2-3; the D gene is possibly TRBD2 (6 bases). V lost 10 bases and J lost 1, with 12 bases in between. This CDR3 has 13 amino acids. Germline lookup yields CDR1 SGHTA and CDR2 FQGTGA. This CDR3 is CATRDSGTDTQYF. The CDR3 nucleotides read TGTGCCACCAGGGACTCGGGCACAGATACGCAGTATTTT. The whole variable domain, filled in from reference TRBV7-3 and TRBJ2-3, reads GAGVSQTPSNKVTEKGKYVELRCDPISGHTALYWYRQSLGQGPEFLIYFQGTGAADDSGLPNDRFFAVRPEGSVSTLKIQRTERGDSAVYLCATRDSGTDTQYFGPGTRLTVL.

The V gene is TRBV30, the J gene TRBJ1-5; tentative D call: TRBD1 (6 bases). Germline CDR1 is GTSNPN and CDR2 is SVGIG (reference sequence). The length of the CDR3 is 16 residues. V dropped 0 bases and J dropped 6 bases, with 18 bases sitting between them. DNA of the CDR3: TGTGCCTGGAGTGTGGGGGCAGGGGCAAGTCGTCAGCCCCAGCATTTT. This encodes CAWSVGAGASRQPQHF. Variable domain in full (rest from reference TRBV30 and TRBJ1-5): SQTIHQWPATLVQPVGSPLSLECTVEGTSNPNLYWYRQAAGRGLQLLFYSVGIGQISSEVPQNLSASRPQDRQFILSSKKLLLSDSGFYLCAWSVGAGASRQPQHFGDGTRLSIL.

The chain combines TRBV19 with TRBJ2-3; TRBD2 matches at 7 bases. CDR3 length: 17 residues. CDR1 is LNHDA and CDR2 is SQIVND in the germline V gene (reference sequence). V lost 5 bases to trimming and J lost 2 bases; unmatched junction nucleotides: 13. DNA of the CDR3: TGTGCCAGTAGTCCCGGGTTCCCGGGGGGAACCACAGATACGCAGTATTTT. Protein: CASSPGFPGGTTDTQYF.

In DNA form, the CDR3 reads TGCGCCAGCAAGATCGACAGGGACGGAGCTTTCTTT. Translation: CASKIDRDGAFF. V and J are TRBV5-1 and TRBJ1-1; the match to TRBD1 covers 7 bases. This CDR3 is 12 amino acids long. V trimming: 6 bases; J trimming: 10 bases; junction bases outside the gene matches: 9. Germline V gene data show CDR1 as SGHRS and CDR2 as YFSETQ.

The chain carries TRBV18 and TRBJ2-5; possible D gene TRBD1, 6 bases. This CDR3 comprises 16 residues. Germline lookup yields CDR1 KGHSH and CDR2 LQKENI. V lost 3 bases and J lost 1, with 15 bases in between. The CDR3 DNA reads TGTGCCAGCTCACCCCTGAAGACAGGAGGCCAAGAGACCCAGTACTTC. Its translation is CASSPLKTGGQETQYF.

The chain employs TRBV19 and TRBJ2-7, with D possibly TRBD2 on 6 matching bases. Looked up from germline, CDR1 is LNHDA and CDR2 is SQIVND (reference sequence). Trimming removed 6 bases at V and 0 bases at J, with 15 bases between. The CDR3 extends over 15 amino acids. The CDR3 loop reads CASRLEGDSSYEQYF. In nucleotides, the CDR3 is TGTGCCAGTAGATTGGAGGGAGATAGCTCCTACGAGCAGTACTTC.

This clone was recorded only once. This chain connects TRBV7-2 to TRBJ1-4; TRBD1 is a possible D gene (5 bases). This CDR3 contains 15 residues. Trimming took 7 bases from V and 3 from J, leaving 15 bases between them. Per the germline V gene, CDR1 is SGHTA and CDR2 is FQGNSA. The CDR3 loop reads CASTIGGASNEKLFF. The CDR3 DNA follows: TGTGCCAGCACCATTGGAGGGGCATCTAATGAAAAACTGTTTTTT.

The V gene is TRBV30, the J gene TRBJ1-2; 7 bases map to TRBD1. CDR3 size: 13 residues. The trim removed 3 bases at V and 6 bases at J, leaving 7 bases unmatched. The germline V gene encodes CDR1 GTSNPN and CDR2 SVGIG (reference sequence). The CDR3 nucleotides are TGTGCCTGGAGCCTGGGGACAGCTGATGGCTACACCTTC. It codes for CAWSLGTADGYTF.

This clone was counted only a few times. The rearrangement joins TRBV2 to TRBJ2-3; 13 bases line up with TRBD2. CDR3 length: 16 amino acids. Germline CDR1 and CDR2: SNHLY and FYNNEI. V lost 6 bases, J lost 5 bases, and 8 bases stayed unmatched. Written as DNA, the CDR3 is TGTGCCAGCAGGAATCGACTAGCGGGGGGCCGAGATACGCAGTATTTT. Protein sequence: CASRNRLAGGRDTQYF.

The rearrangement uses TRBV11-2 and TRBJ2-2; a possible D gene is TRBD2 (6 bases). The CDR3 is 14 residues long. Trimming took 4 bases from V and 7 from J, leaving 13 bases between them. Germline CDR1 is SGHAT and CDR2 is FQNNGV. CDR3 nucleotides: TGTGCCAGCAGCTCCTGGGGTAGCGGCGGGGAGCTGTTTTTT. This gives the protein CASSSWGSGGELFF.

The gene calls are TRBV9 and TRBJ1-2, with a weak D call TRBD1 (5 bases). Trimming pared 4 bases from V and 0 bases from J, leaving 10 bases between. The CDR3 totals 14 residues. Germline V gives CDR1 SGDLS, CDR2 YYNGEE. CDR3 residues: CASSSKGSNYGYTF. CDR3 DNA: TGTGCCAGCAGCTCGAAGGGGTCTAACTATGGCTACACCTTC.

This clone was counted a few times. The rearrangement joins TRBV5-1 to TRBJ2-2; no clear D. CDR1 and CDR2 from the germline V gene are SGHRS and YFSETQ. The V end lost 2 bases, the J end lost 7 bases, and 9 bases lay between the germline ends. The CDR3 runs to 13 residues. CDR3 sequence (DNA): TGCGCCAGCAGCTTAGACCCGGGCGGGGAGCTGTTTTTT. This translates into CASSLDPGGELFF. Combining the CDR3 with reference TRBV5-1 and TRBJ2-2 gives the whole variable domain KAGVTQTPRYLIKTRGQQVTLSCSPISGHRSVSWYQQTPGQGLQFLFEYFSETQRNKGNFPGRFSGRQFSNSRSEMNVSTLELGDSALYLCASSLDPGGELFFGEGSRLTVL.

The CDR3: CASSPSTGELFF. CDR3 DNA sequence: TGTGCCAGCAGCCCCAGCACCGGGGAGCTGTTTTTT. The chain uses TRBV9 and TRBJ2-2, with D hard to call. The CDR3 runs to 12 residues. Between the trimmed V and J ends, which lost 4 bases and 4 bases, there was a span of 5 bases. Germline V lookup: CDR1 SGDLS, CDR2 YYNGEE.

The chain recombines TRBV6-6 with TRBJ2-1; no clear D gene. This CDR3 comprises 14 residues. Germline loops: CDR1 MNHNY, CDR2 SVGAGI (reference sequence). With 7 bases removed from V and 0 bases from J, the gap between germline ends came to 10 bases. This chain's CDR3 is CASTTSSSYNEQFF. Written as DNA, the CDR3 is TGTGCCAGCACTACTTCGAGCTCCTACAATGAGCAGTTCTTC.

The chain joins TRBV28 to TRBJ1-2; 7 bases are shared with TRBD1. The germline V gene encodes CDR1 MDHEN and CDR2 SYDVKM. The CDR3 is 14 amino acids. V shed 6 bases, J shed 4 bases, and the junction held 8 bases outside the gene matches. DNA for the CDR3: TGTGCCAGCAGAGATACAGGGGCAGGCTATGGCTACACCTTC. It is translated as CASRDTGAGYGYTF.

The genes are TRBV6-5 and TRBJ2-1; D might be TRBD2 (5 bases). The CDR3 totals 14 residues. V dropped 0 bases and J dropped 9 bases, with 12 bases sitting between them. Per germline, CDR1 MNHEY and CDR2 SVGAGI. The CDR3 bases are TGTGCCAGCAGTTACTCACCCTTAGCGCCTGAGCAGTTCTTC. Encoded protein: CASSYSPLAPEQFF.